Listed below are T cell receptor beta chains from one sample, sequenced in a study of early stage breast cancer tumors. The assay was immunoSEQ multiplex PCR, and TCRdb's table has in-frame clones only and misses some. Of just over 70,000 clones listed, more than 65% were seen once; the top ten hold 3% to 4.5%. The sequencing input was blood. The receptors here all came from a person in their sixties with breast cancer. Each CDR3 is given with its conserved first and last residue. Fields, in order: D gene, J gene, V gene, clone size, CDR3 protein, CDR3 DNA. The D gene is left open where the match is weak. Part of the rows lack a size; the others show once, few, many or a class for expanded clones.

>-|TRBJ2-3|TRBV10-2|-
CASSDPAGTTSTDTQYF
TGCGCCAGCAGTGACCCCGCCGGGACAACTTCCACAGATACGCAGTATTTT
>-|TRBJ1-1|TRBV19|-
CASSRGQNTEAFF
TGTGCCAGTAGCCGAGGACAGAACACTGAAGCTTTCTTT
>-|TRBJ1-3|TRBV19|-
CASSIADSGNTIYF
TGTGCCAGTAGTATCGCTGACTCTGGAAACACCATATATTTT
>TRBD1|TRBJ1-2|TRBV28|-
CASSLGQGYGYTF
TGTGCCAGCAGTCTCGGACAGGGCTATGGCTACACCTTC
>-|TRBJ2-2|TRBV28|-
CASSTGLPRSGELFF
TGTGCCAGCAGTACGGGACTCCCAAGAAGCGGGGAGCTGTTTTTT
>-|TRBJ2-1|TRBV7-2|-
CASSLVTGAYNEQFF
TGTGCCAGCAGCCTCGTGACGGGGGCGTACAATGAGCAGTTCTTC
>-|TRBJ2-3|TRBV5-4|-
CASSPTGGRSTDTQYF
TGTGCCAGCAGCCCGACGGGGGGCCGGAGCACAGATACGCAGTATTTT
>-|TRBJ2-3|TRBV5-4|few
CASRNQRTSTDTQYF
TGTGCCAGCAGGAATCAGCGAACTAGCACAGATACGCAGTATTTT
>-|TRBJ1-1|TRBV19|-
CATRAGGPTEAFF
TGTGCCACCCGGGCCGGGGGACCCACTGAAGCTTTCTTT
>TRBD1|TRBJ1-4|TRBV11-2|-
CASSLMGFGRGGSNEKLFF
TGTGCCAGCAGCTTGATGGGGTTTGGCAGGGGGGGATCTAATGAAAAACTGTTTTTT
>TRBD1|TRBJ2-6|TRBV5-1|-
CASSLGRDRNTGANVLTF
TGCGCCAGCAGCTTGGGCCGGGACAGAAACACTGGGGCCAACGTCCTGACTTTC
>TRBD1|TRBJ2-7|TRBV11-1|-
CASSLDHPGQGAYEQYF
TGTGCCAGCAGCTTAGACCATCCGGGACAGGGAGCCTACGAGCAGTACTTC
>-|TRBJ2-3|TRBV25-1|-
CASSRGATDTQYF
TGTGCCAGCAGTAGAGGGGCCACAGATACGCAGTATTTT
>-|TRBJ1-1|TRBV2|-
CASSAGRGNTEAFF
TGTGCCAGCAGTGCGGGCAGGGGGAACACTGAAGCTTTCTTT
>TRBD1|TRBJ1-5|TRBV6-5|few
CASRRQGAHQPQHF
TGTGCCAGCAGGCGACAGGGGGCACATCAGCCCCAGCATTTT
>-|TRBJ1-1|TRBV7-2|few
CASSLQANTEAFF
TGTGCCAGCAGCTTACAAGCGAACACTGAAGCTTTCTTT
>-|TRBJ1-2|TRBV27|-
CASKQAGYGYTF
TGTGCCAGCAAGCAGGCGGGCTATGGCTACACCTTC
>TRBD1|TRBJ2-6|TRBV7-9|-
CASSYGQGGPGANVLTF
TGTGCCAGCAGCTACGGACAGGGAGGTCCTGGGGCCAACGTCCTGACTTTC
>-|TRBJ2-3|TRBV12-5|-
CASGLALTRESDTQYF
TGTGCTAGTGGTTTGGCCCTGACCCGGGAGAGCGATACGCAGTATTTT
>-|TRBJ2-3|TRBV7-3|few
CASSFQGGDTQYF
TGTGCCAGCAGCTTCCAGGGGGGAGATACGCAGTATTTT
>TRBD2|TRBJ2-3|TRBV13|-
CASSSRTSGSADTQYF
TGTGCCAGCAGCTCGAGGACTAGCGGGAGTGCAGATACGCAGTATTTT
>-|TRBJ2-7|TRBV9|few
CASSVSPEGDYEQYF
TGTGCCAGCAGCGTTTCCCCCGAGGGAGACTACGAGCAGTACTTC
>-|TRBJ2-1|TRBV2|-
CASSEEVVGNEQFF
TGTGCCAGCAGTGAAGAGGTTGTGGGAAATGAGCAGTTCTTC
>TRBD1|TRBJ1-2|TRBV19|once
CASTPTGDYGYTF
TGTGCCAGTACTCCGACAGGGGACTATGGCTACACCTTC
>-|TRBJ2-7|TRBV19|-
CASRPWDTLRPRSVIF
TGTGCCAGTAGGCCTTGGGACACCTTAAGGCCGAGGTCTGTCATCTTC
>-|TRBJ1-4|TRBV9|-
CASKPDDSSTNEKLFF
TGTGCCAGCAAACCCGACGACAGCTCAACTAATGAAAAACTGTTTTTT
>TRBD1|TRBJ2-5|TRBV5-6|-
CASRISGTGRTQYF
TGTGCCAGCAGAATATCCGGGACAGGGCGAACCCAGTACTTC
>-|TRBJ2-3|TRBV14|once
CASSHRRQLLTDTQYF
TGTGCCAGCAGCCACAGGAGGCAGCTCCTCACAGATACGCAGTATTTT
>-|TRBJ2-3|TRBV7-2|-
CASSQALSNTQYF
TGTGCCAGCAGCCAAGCCCTATCAAATACGCAGTATTTT
>-|TRBJ1-1|TRBV28|few
CAGGSAATEAFF
TGTGCCGGTGGTAGTGCGGCCACTGAAGCTTTCTTT
>-|TRBJ1-2|TRBV6-6|-
CASSPSPEYGYTF
TGTGCCAGCAGTCCTTCCCCGGAGTATGGCTACACCTTC
>-|TRBJ2-7|TRBV7-2|-
CASSLDVGYEQYF
TGTGCCAGCAGCTTAGATGTCGGATACGAGCAGTACTTC
>-|TRBJ2-7|TRBV13|-
CASSSEMGPPYEQYF
TGTGCCAGCAGCTCGGAGATGGGGCCCCCCTACGAGCAGTACTTC
>-|TRBJ1-1|TRBV18|-
CASSPPTGRNTEAFF
TGTGCCAGCTCACCACCGACCGGGAGAAATACTGAAGCTTTCTTT
>TRBD1|TRBJ2-7|TRBV11-2|-
CASSRTGGTYEQYF
TGTGCCAGCAGCCGGACAGGGGGTACCTACGAGCAGTACTTC
>TRBD1|TRBJ1-2|TRBV10-3|-
CAIGTGGGYTF
TGTGCCATCGGGACAGGGGGCGGCTACACCTTC
>-|TRBJ1-2|TRBV19|few
CASRPYTGTDIGYTF
TGTGCCAGTAGACCATATACCGGGACCGACATTGGCTACACCTTC
>-|TRBJ2-1|TRBV28|-
CASNGGRKYNEQFF
TGTGCCAGCAACGGGGGCAGAAAGTACAATGAGCAGTTCTTC
>-|TRBJ2-7|TRBV11-2|-
CASSLPGDPTEQYF
TGTGCCAGCAGCTTACCAGGGGACCCCACCGAGCAGTACTTC
>TRBD1|TRBJ1-2|TRBV25-1|-
CASSASTGEYGYTF
TGTGCCAGCAGTGCGTCCACAGGGGAGTATGGCTACACCTTC
>-|TRBJ1-4|TRBV28|once
CASSDSGVNEKLFF
TGTGCCAGCAGTGATTCGGGGGTTAATGAAAAACTGTTTTTT
>-|TRBJ2-7|TRBV15|-
CATRPSDRGYYEQYF
TGTGCCACCCGTCCGTCGGACAGAGGATACTACGAGCAGTACTTC
>-|TRBJ2-7|TRBV19|once
CASSILGRGNYDEQYF
TGTGCCAGTAGTATCCTGGGACGAGGGAATTATGACGAGCAGTACTTC
>TRBD1|TRBJ1-2|TRBV7-9|-
CASSPGTGQYTF
TGTGCCAGCAGCCCTGGGACAGGACAGTACACCTTC
>TRBD2|TRBJ2-7|TRBV10-3|-
CASRGVAGAKGEQYF
TGTGCCTCCAGGGGGGTAGCGGGAGCAAAAGGGGAGCAGTACTTC
>-|TRBJ1-5|TRBV6-1|-
CASSGDSVQPQHF
TGTGCCAGCAGTGGGGATTCTGTTCAGCCCCAGCATTTT
>-|TRBJ2-5|TRBV5-4|-
CASSSTALGETQYF
TGTGCCAGCAGCTCTACCGCCCTGGGGGAGACCCAGTACTTC
>-|TRBJ2-7|TRBV7-2|-
CASSLSAVRSYEQYF
TGTGCCAGCAGCTTATCGGCCGTCCGCTCCTACGAGCAGTACTTC
>-|TRBJ2-2|TRBV11-2|-
CASSLVPDGELFF
TGTGCCAGCAGCTTAGTGCCCGACGGGGAGCTGTTTTTT
>TRBD1|TRBJ1-2|TRBV7-2|-
CASSSWTGGGSNYGYTF
TGTGCCAGCAGCTCGTGGACAGGGGGCGGATCAAACTATGGCTACACCTTC
>TRBD1|TRBJ1-2|TRBV7-8|few
CASNLNRGRVDYGYTF
TGTGCCAGCAACCTGAACAGGGGGCGCGTCGACTATGGCTACACCTTC
>-|TRBJ2-4|TRBV6-1|medium-sized
CASSEEGTVKNIQYF
TGTGCCAGCAGTGAAGAGGGAACAGTCAAAAACATTCAGTACTTC
>TRBD1|TRBJ1-5|TRBV6-1|-
CASRGDRAGNQPQHF
TGTGCCAGCAGGGGAGACAGGGCTGGCAATCAGCCCCAGCATTTT
>-|TRBJ2-7|TRBV10-3|-
CAIRNMGQAYEQYF
TGTGCCATCAGGAATATGGGACAAGCCTACGAGCAGTACTTC
>-|TRBJ2-1|TRBV7-2|-
CASSPGPGRAEQFF
TGTGCCAGCAGCCCGGGACCGGGGAGAGCTGAGCAGTTCTTC